This TCR beta chain was recovered during a study of T cell responses to AZD1222 COVID-19 vaccine. The wider study: Analysis merged second doses at about 4 or about 12 weeks.

Notes on this clone: The antigen is not known.

The protocol was immunoSEQ multiplex PCR, while the TCRdb copy is restricted to in-frame clones and leaves out a portion. The sample yields around 120,000 clones, approximately 92% seen once. Study-level points and caveats: Spike-spanning, vaccine-associated CD4 TCRs were dominant at 160-218 and 743-854. When two AZD1222 doses had been given, Spike-specific TCR breadth and depth rose. Females outnumbered males among donors, who were mostly white British; clonal diversity was possibly underestimated.

Trimming left V 0 bases short and J 2 bases short, with 11 bases between. CDR3 length: 15 residues. Germline V lookup: CDR1 MNHEY, CDR2 SVGAGI. The TCR was taken from an adult in good health. The chain is built from TRBV6-5 and TRBJ2-7, with D tentatively TRBD1 (6 bases). The sample was peripheral blood, taken on day 0 of AZD1222 vaccination. CDR3 bases: TGTGCCAGCAGTTACTCGGACAGCGACGCCTACGAGCAGTACTTC. Its translation is CASSYSDSDAYEQYF.